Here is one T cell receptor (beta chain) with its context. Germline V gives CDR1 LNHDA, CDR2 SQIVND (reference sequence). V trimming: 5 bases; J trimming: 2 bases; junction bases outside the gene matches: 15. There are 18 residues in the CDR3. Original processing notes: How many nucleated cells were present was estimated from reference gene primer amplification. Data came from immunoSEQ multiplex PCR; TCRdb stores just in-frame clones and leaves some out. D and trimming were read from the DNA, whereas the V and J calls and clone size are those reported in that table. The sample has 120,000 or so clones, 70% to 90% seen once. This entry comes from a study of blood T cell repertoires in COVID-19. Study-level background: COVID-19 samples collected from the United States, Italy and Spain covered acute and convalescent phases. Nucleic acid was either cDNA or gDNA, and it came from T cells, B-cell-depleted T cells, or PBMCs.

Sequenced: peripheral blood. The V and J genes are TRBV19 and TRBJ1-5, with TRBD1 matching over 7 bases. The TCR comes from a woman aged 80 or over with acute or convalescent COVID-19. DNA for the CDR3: TGTGCCAGTAGTGGGGGACAGTTACTTTATCGGCGCAATCAGCCCCAGCATTTT. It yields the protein CASSGGQLLYRRNQPQHF.